The subject of this entry is one T cell receptor (beta chain). Profiling relied on immunoSEQ multiplex PCR, and the TCRdb table lists in-frame clones only, not all of them. Found here are 97,000 or so clones, roughly 92% of them singletons; the top ten hold 1.9%. The sample belongs to a study of blood T cell repertoires in COVID-19. Study overall: Sites in the United States, Italy and Spain provided acute and convalescent COVID-19 samples.

Seattle enrolled patients during active infection and tracked them longitudinally. CDR3 length equals 14 residues. From germline, CDR1 is SGHTA and CDR2 FQGTGA. V lost 2 bases and J lost 8; bases outside the gene matches: 8. Sequenced sample: peripheral blood. The chain recombines TRBV7-3 with TRBJ1-2; 7 bases map to TRBD1. This clonotype was obtained from a woman aged 50 to 60 with COVID-19, enrolled during active disease. The CDR3 bases are TGTGCCAGCAGCTTAGGCCCCCCAGGGGGAGGCTACACCTTC. Its translation is CASSLGPPGGGYTF.